Below are 16 T cell receptor beta chains sequenced from a single sample in a study of T cells after somatic rescue of genetic block. TCRdb keeps only in-frame clones here, not all; method: immunoSEQ multiplex PCR. The sample records approximately 70,000 clones, approximately 91% being singletons. Specimen: peripheral blood mononuclear cells (PBMCs). These receptors were taken from a young man.

The rearrangement joins TRBV4-1 to TRBJ1-2; 9 bases match TRBD1. This CDR3 has 16 residues. The V gene end was trimmed by 0 bases and the J gene end by 5 bases; junction bases not matched to a gene: 7. Germline lookup yields CDR1 MGHRA and CDR2 YSYEKL. The CDR3 region has the DNA TGCGCCAGCAGCCAAGAAGGCGGGGACAGGGCTTATGGCTACACCTTC. Amino acids: CASSQEGGDRAYGYTF.

This clone was found once. The gene calls are TRBV7-2 and TRBJ2-4; 8 nucleotides agree with TRBD1. The CDR3 is 16 residues long. Germline V gene sequence: CDR1 SGHTA, CDR2 FQGNSA. Losses at the gene ends were 1 base for V and 9 bases for J; bases not matched to a gene: 11. DNA for the CDR3: TGTGCCAGCAGCTTAGGGGGGACAGGTCAAAGGGGCATTCAGTACTTC. Translated: CASSLGGTGQRGIQYF.

This chain connects TRBV5-1 to TRBJ2-3; D is possibly TRBD1 or TRBD2 (5 bases each). Germline assignment: CDR1 SGHRS and CDR2 YFSETQ. The length of the CDR3 is 15 residues. Trimming cost V 0 bases and J 6 bases, with 14 bases left between them. The chain's CDR3 is CASSLARGDLDTQYF. The CDR3, as DNA: TGCGCCAGCAGCTTGGCCCGGGGCGACCTCGATACGCAGTATTTT.

The chain has TRBV6-1 and TRBJ2-2; 12 bases are a match to TRBD2. CDR1 and CDR2 from the germline V gene are MNHNS and SASEGT. The CDR3 is 17 amino acids. V shed 6 bases and J 0 bases; nucleotides not matched to a gene: 5. The CDR3 DNA is TGTGCCAGCAGAGAACTAGCGGGGGGCACGAACACCGGGGAGCTGTTTTTT. Its protein is CASRELAGGTNTGELFF.

The chain recombines TRBV25-1 with TRBJ1-4; tentatively, D is TRBD1 (5 bases). Germline V gene data show CDR1 as MGHDK and CDR2 as SYGVNS. This CDR3 has 13 residues. Trimming stripped 4 bases from V and 6 bases from J, with 9 bases between. The chain's CDR3 is CASSVQGYEKLFF. The CDR3 nucleotides read TGTGCCAGCAGTGTCCAGGGCTATGAAAAACTGTTTTTT.

This clone appeared a few times. The chain employs TRBV14 and TRBJ1-1; 8 bases are shared with TRBD1. Trimming cost V 0 bases and J 5 bases; bases outside gene matches: 8. The CDR3 consists of 16 residues. CDR1 and CDR2 (germline): SGHDN, FVKESK. CDR3 amino acids: CASSQEGQDRDTEAFF. CDR3 DNA sequence: TGTGCCAGCAGCCAAGAAGGTCAGGACAGGGATACTGAAGCTTTCTTT.

The rearrangement links TRBV5-5 to TRBJ1-1; D gene unclear. Germline-derived CDR1 and CDR2 are SGHKS and YYEKEE (reference sequence). CDR3 length: 14 residues. The ends were cut back, 1 base at V and 1 base at J, with 8 bases in the middle. The CDR3, as DNA: TGTGCCAGCAGCTTGAGGCCGGGGAACACTGAAGCTTTCTTT. This sequence encodes CASSLRPGNTEAFF.

V gene TRBV7-9 combines with J gene TRBJ2-7, with D tentatively TRBD2 (6 bases). V shed 6 bases and J shed 3 bases, with 12 bases lying between them. This CDR3 contains 13 residues. Germline CDR1 reads SEHNR; CDR2 reads FQNEAQ (reference sequence). DNA for the CDR3: TGTGCCAGCAGACGACTAGATGGCTACGAGCAGTACTTC. As protein: CASRRLDGYEQYF.

The genes are TRBV9 and TRBJ1-2, with 10 bases fitting TRBD1. CDR3 length: 18 amino acids. With 2 bases clipped from V and 4 bases from J, the junction kept 14 bases outside the gene matches. The germline CDR1 and CDR2 sequences are SGDLS and YYNGEE. The CDR3 sequence is CASSVRRDRGQFPYGYTF. Written as DNA, the CDR3 is TGTGCCAGCAGCGTCCGACGGGACAGGGGCCAATTCCCCTATGGCTACACCTTC.

This chain links TRBV4-2 with TRBJ2-5, with 8 bases lining up with TRBD2. J lost 5 bases, V lost 1 base, and 15 bases had no gene match. Germline values: CDR1 LGHNA, CDR2 YNFKEQ. The CDR3 runs to 18 residues. The CDR3 protein is CASSQVVLGLAGQETQYF. CDR3 DNA: TGTGCCAGCAGCCAAGTTGTGTTAGGCCTAGCGGGCCAGGAGACCCAGTACTTC.

The gene calls are TRBV11-3 and TRBJ1-5; a weak D match, TRBD1 (5 bases). Deletions cut 8 bases from V and 6 bases from J, with 11 bases between. Germline V lookup: CDR1 SGHNT, CDR2 YENEEA. The CDR3 is made up of 12 amino acids. The DNA for the CDR3 is TGTGCCAGCGGCGACAGACTTCAGCCCCAGCATTTT. Its translation: CASGDRLQPQHF.

The V call is TRBV4-1, the J call TRBJ2-7; 9 bases align to TRBD1. Germline CDR1 MGHRA, CDR2 YSYEKL. The trim removed 3 bases at V and 2 bases at J, leaving 8 bases unmatched. The CDR3 runs 16 residues. Here the CDR3 reads CASSHTTGQGTYEQYF. Here the CDR3 DNA reads TGCGCCAGCAGCCACACCACGGGACAGGGCACCTACGAGCAGTACTTC.

CDR3 DNA sequence: TGTGCCAGCAGTTACGGGACAGAAGAGACCCAGTACTTC. Protein sequence: CASSYGTEETQYF. This chain connects TRBV6-5 to TRBJ2-5; TRBD1 aligns across 7 bases. Germline CDR1 is MNHEY and CDR2 is SVGAGI. The V gene end was trimmed by 2 bases and the J gene end by 3 bases; junction bases not matched to a gene: 0. This CDR3 has 13 residues.

V usage is TRBV25-1 and J usage is TRBJ2-5; D remains unclear. This CDR3 is 14 amino acids long. V lost 8 bases, J lost 1 base, and 14 bases lay in between. Germline CDR1 is MGHDK and CDR2 is SYGVNS. CDR3 residues: CASALGTVQETQYF. DNA of the CDR3: TGTGCCAGCGCTCTAGGTACCGTCCAAGAGACCCAGTACTTC.

The chain employs TRBV5-4 and TRBJ1-4, with a weak D call TRBD1 (6 bases). The ends were cut back, 3 bases at V and 4 bases at J, with 10 bases in the middle. The CDR3 totals 14 residues. Germline CDR1 and CDR2: SGHNT and YYREEE (reference sequence). CDR3 in DNA: TGTGCCAGCAGCTCGGACAGACATAATGAAAAACTGTTTTTT. Translated: CASSSDRHNEKLFF.

V usage is TRBV7-2 and J usage is TRBJ2-1, with 11 bases aligning to TRBD1. The CDR3 consists of 16 residues. Germline V gene lookup returns CDR1 SGHTA and CDR2 FQGNSA. V was clipped by 2 bases and J by 8 bases; unmatched bases: 8. CDR3 nucleotide sequence: TGTGCCAGCAGCTTAATACCCGGACAGGGGGCCGATGAGCAGTTCTTC. It codes for CASSLIPGQGADEQFF.